This T cell receptor (beta chain) was captured in a study of CD8 T cells in ankylosing spondylitis. Findings and limits, study-wide: Some motif variants had been reported before (in reactive arthritis synovial fluid and blood).

The table lists this clonotype with many counts. The antigen is unknown. The germline V gene encodes CDR1 ENHRY and CDR2 SYGVKD. Trimming pared 4 bases from V and 3 bases from J, leaving 10 bases between. This CDR3 has 13 amino acids. Scientists made TCR beta libraries using quantitative 5'-RACE with molecular barcodes. TCRdb independently ran MiXCR on the 5' RACE reads; one entry per CDR3 protein. Of 36,000 or so distinct CDR3 sequences listed, over 5.5% were seen once; the top ten hold approximately 12%. The source of this sequence is a male donor with ankylosing spondylitis or in good health (not recorded which). V and J are TRBV10-3 and TRBJ2-7; D remains unclear. Sequencing was done on a sample of blood, either unsorted or a sorted T cell fraction (not recorded which). The CDR3 bases are TGTGCCATCAGTGGTGGGCTCCTCTACGAGCAGTACTTC. Translating gives CAISGGLLYEQYF.